The sequence of this T cell receptor beta chain was determined in a study of T cells in Graves' hyperthyroidism and ophthalmopathy. This CDR3 spans 14 amino acids. Looked up from germline, CDR1 is MNHEY and CDR2 is SVGEGT. V gave up 7 bases and J gave up 4 bases; unmatched junction bases: 10. RNA transcripts yielded amplified TCR beta CDR3 regions. Using the HTBI primer set, a first-round RT-PCR was run on the TCR CDR3. Via MiXCR, TCRdb re-called the multiplex PCR reads, giving one row per CDR3 protein. In the table there are 490,000 or so distinct CDR3 sequences, around 16% of which are singletons. This clonotype showed up many times.

The chain has TRBV6-2 or TRBV6-3 and TRBJ2-7; TRBD2 aligns across 7 bases. Sequenced material: blood. The clonotype comes from a woman aged 30 to 39 with Graves' ophthalmopathy. The CDR3 spells CASTLAGEVYEQYF. The CDR3 nucleotides read TGTGCCAGCACCCTCGCGGGAGAGGTATACGAGCAGTACTTC.